The 17 T cell receptor beta chains reported below all come from one sample, sequenced in a study of blood T cell repertoires in COVID-19. Assay: immunoSEQ multiplex PCR; the TCRdb copy retains only in-frame clones and omits some. The repertoire consists of 97,000 or so clones, with around 90% occurring once and the leading ten covering roughly 2.1%. Sample: peripheral blood. Receptors originate from a woman aged 50 to 60 with COVID-19, enrolled during active disease.

This clone was picked up a small number of times. At one end, the junction sequence differs from germline, possibly due to a read error. The genes are TRBV12-3 or TRBV12-4 and TRBJ1-1; 8 bases agree with TRBD1. The CDR3 is 12 residues long. CDR3 coding DNA: TGTGCCAGCAGTTACAGGGGGACGGACGGGCTCTTT. Protein sequence: CASSYRGTDGLF.

This chain uses TRBV12-5 with TRBJ1-2, with 8 bases that match TRBD1. The length of the CDR3 is 17 residues. Germline V gives CDR1 LGHNT, CDR2 FRNRAP. The junction had 14 bases not matched to a gene; V was cut back by 3 bases and J by 5 bases. Here the CDR3 reads CASGFRAPGQANYGYTF. The CDR3 DNA reads as TGTGCTAGTGGTTTTCGGGCCCCGGGACAGGCCAATTATGGCTACACCTTC.

This chain links TRBV30 with TRBJ1-1; tentatively, D is TRBD1 (6 bases). Germline assignment: CDR1 GTSNPN and CDR2 SVGIG (reference sequence). V lost 3 bases and J lost 1, with 27 bases in between. The CDR3 has 19 amino acids. The chain's CDR3 is CAWSSGDTLYPGRNTEAFF. DNA for the CDR3: TGTGCCTGGAGCTCTGGGGACACCCTATACCCAGGTCGGAACACTGAAGCTTTCTTT. Full variable domain (rest looked up from reference TRBV30 and TRBJ1-1): SQTIHQWPATLVQPVGSPLSLECTVEGTSNPNLYWYRQAAGRGLQLLFYSVGIGQISSEVPQNLSASRPQDRQFILSSKKLLLSDSGFYLCAWSSGDTLYPGRNTEAFFGQGTRLTVV.

The chain uses TRBV2 and TRBJ2-2, with 9 nucleotides matching TRBD1. From germline, CDR1 is SNHLY and CDR2 FYNNEI. CDR3 size: 15 residues. With V trimmed by 5 bases and J by 7 bases, 8 bases remained unmatched. In nucleotides, the CDR3 is TGTGCCAGCAGTCCTGACAGGGGGGAAGGCGGGGAGCTGTTTTTT. This codes for CASSPDRGEGGELFF.

The rearrangement joins TRBV11-3 to TRBJ2-7, with D perhaps matching TRBD2 (5 bases). The CDR3 is 16 residues long. V dropped 5 bases and J dropped 7 bases, with 24 bases sitting between them. CDR1 and CDR2 from the germline V gene are SGHNT and YENEEA. CDR3 DNA sequence: TGTGCCAGCAGCCCCTCGATTGAGAGGGCATTGAGGGAGCAGTACTTC. Amino acids: CASSPSIERALREQYF. The entire variable domain, with the rest obtained from reference TRBV11-3 and TRBJ2-7, is as follows: EAGVVQSPRYKIIEKKQPVAFWCNPISGHNTLYWYLQNLGQGPELLIRYENEEAVDDSQLPKDRFSAERLKGVDSTLKIQPAELGDSAVYLCASSPSIERALREQYFGPGTRLTVT.

J is TRBJ1-6 and V is TRBV14; TRBD1 is a possible D gene (6 bases). V was pared by 0 bases and J by 10 bases, with 10 bases between. CDR3 length: 14 amino acids. Per the germline V gene, CDR1 is SGHDN and CDR2 is FVKESK. The CDR3 is CASSQDGRGSPLHF. As DNA, the CDR3 is TGTGCCAGCAGCCAAGATGGGAGGGGGTCACCCCTCCACTTT. The variable domain in full, completed from reference TRBV14 and TRBJ1-6, reads EAGVTQFPSHSVIEKGQTVTLRCDPISGHDNLYWYRRVMGKEIKFLLHFVKESKQDESGMPNNRFLAERTGGTYSTLKVQPAELEDSGVYFCASSQDGRGSPLHFGNGTRLTVT.

For the CDR3, the DNA is TGTGCCAGCAGGGAAAACAGGGGGCCCACTGAAGCTTTCTTT. It is translated as CASRENRGPTEAFF. V and J are TRBV5-6 and TRBJ1-1, with 9 bases identical to TRBD1. Germline-derived CDR1 and CDR2 are SGHDT and YYEEEE. The V segment lost 5 bases and the J segment 4 bases; nucleotides outside the gene matches: 6. The CDR3 spans 14 residues.

This chain uses TRBV6-2 or TRBV6-3 with TRBJ1-5; D gene ambiguous. This CDR3 has 12 residues. Germline-derived CDR1 and CDR2 are MNHEY and SVGEGT. V lost 6 bases and J 4 bases, leaving 7 bases between the germline ends. This chain's CDR3 is CASSSRNQPQHF. The CDR3, as DNA: TGTGCCAGCAGCTCCAGAAATCAGCCCCAGCATTTT.

V and J are TRBV27 and TRBJ1-5, with 10 bases matching TRBD1. J lost 6 bases, V lost 4 bases, and 0 bases had no gene match. Looked up from germline, CDR1 is MNHEY and CDR2 is SMNVEV (reference sequence). The CDR3 is 13 amino acids. The CDR3 here is CASSWTGGQPQHF. The CDR3 DNA reads as TGTGCCAGCAGTTGGACAGGGGGTCAGCCCCAGCATTTT.

This sequence joins TRBV19 and TRBJ1-5, with 7 positions matching TRBD1. Germline CDR1 is LNHDA and CDR2 is SQIVND (reference sequence). The CDR3 has 14 amino acids. V trimming: 3 bases; J trimming: 5 bases; junction bases outside the gene matches: 4. The CDR3, as DNA: TGTGCCAGTAGTATGGAGGGGGCCCATCAGCCCCAGCATTTT. Amino acid sequence: CASSMEGAHQPQHF.

V usage is TRBV2 and J usage is TRBJ1-2; unclear D gene. Deletions cut 6 bases from V and 4 bases from J, with 24 bases between. The length of the CDR3 is 17 residues. The V gene's germline CDR1 is SNHLY and CDR2 FYNNEI. CDR3 sequence: CASRSGKGPPNSYGYTF. DNA for the CDR3: TGTGCCAGCAGGAGCGGAAAAGGACCACCAAACTCCTATGGCTACACCTTC.

CDR3: CSVEGQGTHEQYF. The DNA of the CDR3 is TGCAGCGTTGAAGGACAGGGAACCCACGAGCAGTACTTC. The chain combines TRBV29-1 with TRBJ2-7; 7 nucleotides match TRBD1. Germline CDR1 is SQVTM and CDR2 is ANQGSEA. The V gene end was trimmed by 1 base and the J gene end by 5 bases; junction bases not matched to a gene: 5. CDR3 length equals 13 residues.

The rearrangement links TRBV30 to TRBJ2-7, with 7 bases matching TRBD1. Germline-derived CDR1 and CDR2 are GTSNPN and SVGIG (reference sequence). The CDR3 runs 13 residues. J lost 6 bases, V lost 2 bases, and 7 bases had no gene match. In DNA form, the CDR3 reads TGTGCCTGGAGTACACAGGGGTGGACCGAGCAGTACTTC. Residues: CAWSTQGWTEQYF.

This clone was seen just once. This chain connects TRBV6-5 to TRBJ2-1; 8 bases line up with TRBD1. Germline V gene data show CDR1 as MNHEY and CDR2 as SVGAGI. Trimming took 11 bases from V and 1 from J; bases not matched to a gene: 7. The CDR3 spans 14 residues. CDR3 nucleotides: TGTGCCGGGGGGCGGACAGGGTCCTACAATGAGCAGTTCTTC. As protein: CAGGRTGSYNEQFF.

The chain recombines TRBV4-2 with TRBJ1-1; 7 bases match TRBD1. The CDR3 covers 13 residues. The germline V gene encodes CDR1 LGHNA and CDR2 YNFKEQ. J lost 10 bases, V lost 2 bases, and 7 bases had no gene match. DNA of the CDR3: TGTGCCAGCAGCCAACAACCCGGGACAGTAGCTTTCTTT. Residues: CASSQQPGTVAFF.

The chain is built from TRBV5-1 and TRBJ1-1; D possibly corresponds to TRBD1 (5 bases). The CDR3 is 13 amino acids. Germline lookup yields CDR1 SGHRS and CDR2 YFSETQ. V was pared by 1 base and J by 5 bases, with 9 bases between. CDR3 region: CASSLTGETEAFF. DNA for the CDR3: TGCGCCAGCAGCTTGACAGGAGAAACTGAAGCTTTCTTT.

V is TRBV7-2 and J is TRBJ1-1; D not certain. Germline CDR1 and CDR2: SGHTA and FQGNSA. CDR3 length equals 13 residues. V was trimmed by 2 bases and J by 1 base, leaving 5 bases between them. The CDR3 coding sequence is TGTGCCAGCAGCTTACAGTGGAACACTGAAGCTTTCTTT. Translated, it gives CASSLQWNTEAFF.